These T cell receptor beta chains were read from a single sample in a study of T cell responses to AZD1222 COVID-19 vaccine. The assay was immunoSEQ multiplex PCR, and TCRdb's table has in-frame clones only and misses some. The data hold about 140,000 clones, with more than 85% observed a single time. Specimen: peripheral blood, collected on day 0 of AZD1222 vaccination. The receptors stem from an adult in good health. Both conserved end residues are trimmed from each CDR3.

>TRBJ1-1|12|TRBV30
AWTLGWGSTEAF
>TRBJ2-3|15|TRBV5-1
ASSRGGLAGGPDTQY
>TRBJ2-3|13|TRBV5-1
ASSLISGNADTQY
>TRBJ2-6|17|TRBV14
ASSQDQLAVTSGANVLT
>TRBJ1-2|11|TRBV19
ASSIDTHDGYT
>TRBJ2-1|11|TRBV2
ASSYEQGSEQF
>TRBJ1-2|14|TRBV23-1
ASSQSSRGGTYGYT
>TRBJ2-7|12|TRBV6-2/TRBV6-3
ASSYPPKSYEQY
>TRBJ2-3|16|TRBV18
ASSPRLAGAPSTDTQY
>TRBJ2-5|12|TRBV19
ASSRTSPKETQY
>TRBJ2-5|14|TRBV18
ASSPAAGGVRETQY
>TRBJ1-1|12|TRBV5-6
ASSLSQGVGSAF
>TRBJ1-5|15|TRBV19
ASSIPRGRGSNQPQH
>TRBJ2-7|11|TRBV19
ASSIGTPSEQY
>TRBJ1-5|13|TRBV11-2
ASSLVGGWGQPQH
>TRBJ1-2|10|TRBV5-1
ASTSDHYGYT
>TRBJ2-5|14|TRBV3-1/TRBV3-2
ASSQDLWRTQETQY
>TRBJ2-5|14|TRBV5-4
ASRGPNSTNKETQY
>TRBJ2-1|11|TRBV30
AWNRGQVNEQF
>TRBJ2-1|11|TRBV11-2
ASRVQGVGEQF
>TRBJ2-7|10|TRBV28
ASNPGRREQY
>TRBJ1-5|15|TRBV19
ASSASGGGEGNQPQH
>TRBJ2-1|16|TRBV7-2
ASSLAPLAYEQGNEQF
>TRBJ1-5|12|TRBV6-4
ASPWGGLYQPQH
>TRBJ1-2|9|TRBV28
ASSPSTRYT
>TRBJ2-7|9|TRBV20-1
SASDSYEQY
>TRBJ2-2|13|TRBV28
ASSRTGMGTGELF
>TRBJ1-6|15|TRBV11-3
ASSSEGRGSYNSPLH
>TRBJ1-2|14|TRBV7-8
ASSLKVGGPVYGYT
>TRBJ2-7|13|TRBV11-2
ASSLGSSGEYEQY
>TRBJ1-2|11|TRBV19
ASTNQQEGGYT
>TRBJ2-7|9|TRBV6-5
ASGRGGEQY
>TRBJ2-3|12|TRBV5-1
ASSLETGLDTQY
>TRBJ2-7|14|TRBV4-2
ASSTGERDRVYEQY
>TRBJ2-2|13|TRBV5-1
ASSLDRGQAGELF
>TRBJ2-2|11|TRBV2
ASRVQDTGELF
>TRBJ1-2|11|TRBV18
ASSPPLIGGYT
>TRBJ1-1|11|TRBV29-1
SAGQFMNTEAF
>TRBJ2-5|9|TRBV10-3
AIANQETQY
>TRBJ1-5|13|TRBV7-8
ASSLGPDSNQPQH
>TRBJ1-5|12|TRBV6-4
ASSAQLSNQPQH
>TRBJ1-3|13|TRBV3-1/TRBV3-2
ASSQSLGSGNTIY
>TRBJ2-1|14|TRBV3-1/TRBV3-2
ASTTSGSLSYNEQF
>TRBJ1-2|12|TRBV27
ASRLRGGYYGYT
>TRBJ1-1|9|TRBV30
AWSISVEAF
>TRBJ1-2|11|TRBV5-1
ASSLEANYGYT
>TRBJ2-3|12|TRBV4-1
ASSLDRSTDTQY
>TRBJ2-5|16|TRBV15
ATSREIATEGALETQY
>TRBJ2-7|13|TRBV19
ASSRAIDGGYEQY
>TRBJ2-2|17|TRBV15
ATSREPGQGFANTGELF
>TRBJ2-7|16|TRBV5-4
ASSLAGVQDGLYYEQY
>TRBJ2-7|11|TRBV27
ATRAAGLAEQY
>TRBJ1-5|12|TRBV21-1
ASSKGQGNQPQH